This TCR beta chain was profiled in a study of shared clonotypes between healthy human individuals (dated by TCRdb to about 2020). As for the study more broadly: The cohort included a few men and a couple of women between 18 and 49 years of age. Leukapheresis yielded between about 0.85 and 10 billion PBMCs per donor. Libraries were prepared and TCR repertoires were sequenced by different laboratories using diverse techniques, in order to increase sequencing depth and limit assay-specific biases. The study deeply sequenced blood TCR repertoires of about 5 healthy adults to estimate repertoire size and the extent of clonotype sharing between individuals. For each donor, CD4 naive and CD4 memory were each run on three plates, CD8 naive on two plates, and CD8 memory on one plate. What the study reported, not specific to this receptor: Sampling was restricted to blood, and TCR repertoires in tissues likely differ from the TCR repertoires found in blood. Incomplete sequencing was indicated by rarefaction of sorted-subset datasets, despite the large sequencing depth. Based on pairwise subsampling, the degree of clonotype sharing among donors was expected to be affected by sequencing depth. When a handful of donors were compared, the shared fraction of clonotypes was about 5.2% for naive CD4, around 3.6% for naive CD8, 2% to 2.5% for memory CD4, and 0.4% for memory CD8. Compared with non-shared clonotypes, clonotypes shared by all four sorted-subset donors had higher generation probabilities. Larger estimated clonotype richness was generally found for naive subsets than for memory subsets. The small number of donors limited the genetic and exposure-history diversity represented.

Notes on this clone: Its antigen specificity is not known. No base qualities exist here, and no much larger clone lies one base off it.

The donors were healthy, HIV-negative adults with no recently reported acute infections or vaccinations. All donors were Caucasian adults living in Nashville, Tennessee, USA. CD4+ T cells were enriched through magnetic negative selection, after which naive cells were positively selected on CD45RA and the remaining negative fraction served as the memory subset. Blood was collected by leukapheresis, and PBMCs were isolated by Ficoll-Histopaque density gradient centrifugation and then cryopreserved in liquid nitrogen vapor phase. Purity and quantity of every magnetically sorted T cell population were checked by analytical flow cytometry. Each sorted fraction had its genomic DNA isolated and then quantified by UV absorbance on a Nanodrop 2000c. Using the deep immunoSEQ assay, multiplex PCR amplified TCR CDR3 regions from genomic DNA. Genomic DNA extracted from each cell subset was distributed evenly over all wells of several immunoSEQ 96-well plates, and each plate served as one replicate. For sorted subsets, around 0.2 ug of genomic DNA, equivalent to some 30,000 T cell genomes, went into each replicate PCR. Purified libraries were quantified with a Qubit 3.0 fluorometer, sized on a Bioanalyzer 2100, and re-quantified with the KAPA Library Quantification kit. A separate single-read 150-cycle Illumina NextSeq 550 flow cell was used to sequence each immunoSEQ 96-well plate. For the original study's pipeline: Because the immunoSEQ output held only junctional sequences and lacked quality scores, the filtering could not match the filtering applied to full-length reads. To assign V/J genes and CDR3, sequences were annotated against IMGT germline references using PyIR, a Python wrapper for IgBLAST v1.9. Reads were filtered out if the reads had weak V/J assignments (E-value above 1e-6), no CDR3, stop codons, out-of-frame junctions, or ambiguous translated residues. A V3J clonotype was defined by an identical inferred V gene, J gene, and CDR3 amino acid sequence. Percentage overlap between repertoires was calculated by dividing the number of shared unique clonotypes by the size of the smaller repertoire. Richness of each repertoire was evaluated using RTK rarefaction, the Chao1 estimator, and Recon v2.1 estimates of unobserved clonotypes. Generation probabilities for all TCRbeta clonotypes obtained by the gDNA method from four donors were computed using OLGA. This is the immuneACCESS table as TCRdb keeps it, with only in-frame sequences that have V and J called. A part of the clones is gone; compared with another copy, unresolved V genes explain less than half, and the rest is unexplained. That table supplies the V and J calls and clone size; D and trimming were determined from the DNA. The sample records nearly 1 million clones, about 80% of which are singletons. The top ten clones comprise roughly 1.5% of the sample.

Sequencing input: memory CD4+ T cells sorted from blood. According to the study, the label for this sample's cell subset or site signals: CD45RA-negative fraction. This sequence originates from a man aged 18 to 29 in good health.

The encoded CDR3 is CATSNYGRKNTGELFF. The nucleotide sequence is TGTGCCACCAGCAACTACGGGAGAAAGAACACCGGGGAGCTGTTTTTT. The V and J genes are TRBV15 and TRBJ2-2; D gene: possibly TRBD2, on 6 matching bases. V is reduced by 4 bases and J by 1 base, leaving a spacing of 13 bases between them. Taken from the germline V gene (reference sequence), the CDR1 and CDR2 loops are LNHNV and YYDKDF. Including the terminal cysteine and phenylalanine, the CDR3 comprises 16 residues. The retained sequence is limited to the CDR3, 48 bases, with the frame set at the first base.